This TCR beta chain derives from a study of T cells in Graves' hyperthyroidism and ophthalmopathy. Whole-study results and caveats: Most expanded thyroid clonotypes above 0.001 recurred in blood.

Amplified regions were TCR beta CDR3 sequences from RNA transcripts. A set of HTBI primers served as the primers for a first-round RT-PCR of the TCR CDR3. TCRdb redid the calling of the multiplex PCR reads with MiXCR, one entry per CDR3 protein. The profile shows some 460,000 distinct CDR3 sequences, about a sixth of them singletons. Note on this clonotype: Its specificity is unknown.

Germline V gene lookup returns CDR1 SGHVS and CDR2 FNYEAQ. V was pared by 4 bases and J by 4 bases, with 9 bases of the junction left unmatched. The CDR3 totals 16 residues. Sequencing used blood. The genes are TRBV7-6 and TRBJ2-2; 7 bases line up with TRBD2. The clonotype comes from a young woman with Graves' hyperthyroidism. Here the CDR3 DNA reads TGTGCCAGCAGCTCCTGGGTGGGAGGGCCCACCGGGGAGCTGTTTTTT. Translated, it gives CASSSWVGGPTGELFF.